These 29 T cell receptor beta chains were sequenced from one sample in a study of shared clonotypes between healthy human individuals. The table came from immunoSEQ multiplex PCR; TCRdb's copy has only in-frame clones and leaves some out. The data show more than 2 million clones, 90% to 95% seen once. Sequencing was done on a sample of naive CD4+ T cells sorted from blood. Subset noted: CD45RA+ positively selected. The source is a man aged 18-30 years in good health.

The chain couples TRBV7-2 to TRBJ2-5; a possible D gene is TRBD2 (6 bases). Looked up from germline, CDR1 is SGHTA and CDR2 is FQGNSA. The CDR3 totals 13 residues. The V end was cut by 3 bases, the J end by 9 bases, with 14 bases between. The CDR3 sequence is CASSLARGGAQYF. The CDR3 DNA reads TGTGCCAGCAGCTTGGCACGAGGAGGGGCCCAGTACTTC.

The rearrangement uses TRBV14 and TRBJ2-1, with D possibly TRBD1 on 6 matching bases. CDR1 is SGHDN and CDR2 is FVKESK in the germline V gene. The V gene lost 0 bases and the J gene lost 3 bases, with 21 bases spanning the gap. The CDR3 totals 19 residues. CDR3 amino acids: CASSQEGRGWLERYNEQFF. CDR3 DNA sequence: TGTGCCAGCAGCCAAGAAGGCAGGGGTTGGCTGGAGCGCTACAATGAGCAGTTCTTC. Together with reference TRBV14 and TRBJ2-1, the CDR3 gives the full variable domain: EAGVTQFPSHSVIEKGQTVTLRCDPISGHDNLYWYRRVMGKEIKFLLHFVKESKQDESGMPNNRFLAERTGGTYSTLKVQPAELEDSGVYFCASSQEGRGWLERYNEQFFGPGTRLTVL.

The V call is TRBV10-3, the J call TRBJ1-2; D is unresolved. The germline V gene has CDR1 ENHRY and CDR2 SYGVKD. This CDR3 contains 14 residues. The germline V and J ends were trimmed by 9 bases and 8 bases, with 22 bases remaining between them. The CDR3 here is CAIKSRKDGVGYTF. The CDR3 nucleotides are TGTGCCATTAAATCCCGCAAGGACGGTGTGGGCTACACCTTC.

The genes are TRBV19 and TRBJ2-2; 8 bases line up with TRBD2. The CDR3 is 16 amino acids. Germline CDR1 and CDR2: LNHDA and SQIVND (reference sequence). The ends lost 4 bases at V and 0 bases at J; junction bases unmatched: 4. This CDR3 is CASSKLAAANTGELFF. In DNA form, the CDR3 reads TGTGCCAGTAGTAAACTAGCGGCGGCGAACACCGGGGAGCTGTTTTTT.

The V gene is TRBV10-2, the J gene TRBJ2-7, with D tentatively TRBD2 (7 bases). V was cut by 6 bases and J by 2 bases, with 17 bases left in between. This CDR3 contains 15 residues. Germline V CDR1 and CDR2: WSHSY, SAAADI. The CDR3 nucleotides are TGCGCCAGCAGGGCGGGGGCGGGGGCTCCCTACGAGCAGTACTTC. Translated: CASRAGAGAPYEQYF.

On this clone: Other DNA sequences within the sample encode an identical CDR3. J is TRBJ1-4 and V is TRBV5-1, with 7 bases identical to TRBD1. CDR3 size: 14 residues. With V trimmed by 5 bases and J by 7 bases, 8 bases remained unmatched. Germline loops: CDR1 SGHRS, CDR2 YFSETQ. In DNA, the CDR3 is TGCGCCAGCAGTCTCGGACAGGCGGGTGAAAAACTGTTTTTT. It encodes CASSLGQAGEKLFF.

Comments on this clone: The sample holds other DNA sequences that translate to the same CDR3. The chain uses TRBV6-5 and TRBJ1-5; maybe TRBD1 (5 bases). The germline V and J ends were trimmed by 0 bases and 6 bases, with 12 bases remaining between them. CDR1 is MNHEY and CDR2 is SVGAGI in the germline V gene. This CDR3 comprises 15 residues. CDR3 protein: CASSYSGQGGQPQHF. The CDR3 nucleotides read TGTGCCAGCAGTTACTCGGGGCAGGGAGGTCAGCCCCAGCATTTT.

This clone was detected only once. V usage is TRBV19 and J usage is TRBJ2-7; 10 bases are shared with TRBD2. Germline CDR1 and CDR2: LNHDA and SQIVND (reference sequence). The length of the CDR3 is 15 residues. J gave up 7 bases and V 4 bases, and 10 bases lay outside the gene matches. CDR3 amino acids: CASSKKAGGPREQYF. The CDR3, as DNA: TGTGCCAGTAGTAAAAAAGCGGGAGGGCCGCGGGAGCAGTACTTC. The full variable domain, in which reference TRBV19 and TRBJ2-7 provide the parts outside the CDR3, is DGGITQSPKYLFRKEGQNVTLSCEQNLNHDAMYWYRQDPGQGLRLIYYSQIVNDFQKGDIAEGYSVSREKKESFPLTVTSAQKNPTAFYLCASSKKAGGPREQYFGPGTRLTVT.

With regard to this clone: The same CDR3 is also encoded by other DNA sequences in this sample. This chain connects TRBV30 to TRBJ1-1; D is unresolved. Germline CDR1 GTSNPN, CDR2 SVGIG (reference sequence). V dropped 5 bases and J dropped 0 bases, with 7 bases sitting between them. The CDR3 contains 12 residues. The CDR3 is CAWGRVNTEAFF. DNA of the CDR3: TGTGCCTGGGGGAGGGTGAACACTGAAGCTTTCTTT. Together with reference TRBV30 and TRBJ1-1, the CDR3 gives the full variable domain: SQTIHQWPATLVQPVGSPLSLECTVEGTSNPNLYWYRQAAGRGLQLLFYSVGIGQISSEVPQNLSASRPQDRQFILSSKKLLLSDSGFYLCAWGRVNTEAFFGQGTRLTVV.

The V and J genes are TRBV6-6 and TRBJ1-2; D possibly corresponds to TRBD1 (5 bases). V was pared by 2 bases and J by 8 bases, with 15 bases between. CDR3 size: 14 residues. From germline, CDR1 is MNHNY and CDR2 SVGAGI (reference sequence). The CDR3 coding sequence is TGTGCCAGCAGTTACCAGGAGGGGTCGGGAGGCTACACCTTC. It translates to CASSYQEGSGGYTF.

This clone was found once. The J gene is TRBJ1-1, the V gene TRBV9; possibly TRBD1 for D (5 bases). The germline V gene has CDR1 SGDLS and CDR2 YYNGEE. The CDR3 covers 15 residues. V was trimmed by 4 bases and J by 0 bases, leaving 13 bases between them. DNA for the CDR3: TGTGCCAGCAGCCCGCTGGGGGAGGTGAACACTGAAGCTTTCTTT. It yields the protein CASSPLGEVNTEAFF.

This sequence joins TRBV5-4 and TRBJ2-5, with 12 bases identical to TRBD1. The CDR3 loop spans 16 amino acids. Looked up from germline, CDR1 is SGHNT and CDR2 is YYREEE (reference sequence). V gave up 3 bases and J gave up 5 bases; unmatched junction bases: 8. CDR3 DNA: TGTGCCAGCAGCTCGGGAGGGGACAGGGGGCTTGAGACCCAGTACTTC. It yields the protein CASSSGGDRGLETQYF.

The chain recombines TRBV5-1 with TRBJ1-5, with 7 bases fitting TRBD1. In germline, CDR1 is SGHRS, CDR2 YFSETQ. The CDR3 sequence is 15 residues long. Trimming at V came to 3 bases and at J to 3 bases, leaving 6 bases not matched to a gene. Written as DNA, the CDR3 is TGCGCCAGCAGCTGGTGGACAGGCCCCAATCAGCCCCAGCATTTT. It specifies CASSWWTGPNQPQHF.

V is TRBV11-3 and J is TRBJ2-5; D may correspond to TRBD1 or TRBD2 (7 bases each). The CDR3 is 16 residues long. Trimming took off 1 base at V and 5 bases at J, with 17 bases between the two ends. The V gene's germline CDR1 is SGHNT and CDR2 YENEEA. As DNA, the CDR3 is TGTGCCAGCAGCTTAGGTGGGACTACAGGGGCGGAGACCCAGTACTTC. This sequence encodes CASSLGGTTGAETQYF. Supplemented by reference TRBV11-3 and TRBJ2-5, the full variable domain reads EAGVVQSPRYKIIEKKQPVAFWCNPISGHNTLYWYLQNLGQGPELLIRYENEEAVDDSQLPKDRFSAERLKGVDSTLKIQPAELGDSAVYLCASSLGGTTGAETQYFGPGTRLLVL.

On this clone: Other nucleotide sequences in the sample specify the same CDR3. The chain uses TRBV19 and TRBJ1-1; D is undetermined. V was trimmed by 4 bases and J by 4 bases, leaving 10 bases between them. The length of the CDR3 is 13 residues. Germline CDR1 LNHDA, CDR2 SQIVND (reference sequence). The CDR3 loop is CASSTSEGTEAFF. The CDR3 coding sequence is TGTGCCAGTAGTACATCCGAGGGCACTGAAGCTTTCTTT.

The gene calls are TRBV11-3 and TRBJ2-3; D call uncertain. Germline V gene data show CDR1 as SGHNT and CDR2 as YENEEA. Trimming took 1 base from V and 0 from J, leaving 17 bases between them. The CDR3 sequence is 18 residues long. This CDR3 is CASSLGQLPTRSTDTQYF. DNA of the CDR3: TGTGCCAGCAGCTTAGGGCAGTTGCCGACCCGAAGCACAGATACGCAGTATTTT.

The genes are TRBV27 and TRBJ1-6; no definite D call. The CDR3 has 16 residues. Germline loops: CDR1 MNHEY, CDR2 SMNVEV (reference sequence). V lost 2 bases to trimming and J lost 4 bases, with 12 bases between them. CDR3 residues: CASSLRSTPYNSPLHF. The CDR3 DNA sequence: TGTGCCAGCAGTTTAAGGTCTACTCCGTATAATTCACCCCTCCACTTT.

CDR3 protein: CATASGQLYEQYF. The CDR3 DNA sequence: TGTGCCACCGCCTCGGGACAACTCTACGAGCAGTACTTC. The chain joins TRBV19 to TRBJ2-7; D may be TRBD1 (6 bases). The germline CDR1 and CDR2 sequences are LNHDA and SQIVND (reference sequence). This CDR3 contains 13 residues. The V and J ends lost 10 bases and 3 bases respectively, with 16 bases between them.

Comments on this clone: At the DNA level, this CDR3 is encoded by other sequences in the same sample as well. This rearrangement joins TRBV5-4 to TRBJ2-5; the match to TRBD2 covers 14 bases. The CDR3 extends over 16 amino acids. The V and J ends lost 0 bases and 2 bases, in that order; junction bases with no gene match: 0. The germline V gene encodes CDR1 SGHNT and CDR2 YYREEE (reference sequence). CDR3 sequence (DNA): TGTGCCAGCAGCTTGGGACTAGCGGGAGGGCAAGAGACCCAGTACTTC. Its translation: CASSLGLAGGQETQYF.

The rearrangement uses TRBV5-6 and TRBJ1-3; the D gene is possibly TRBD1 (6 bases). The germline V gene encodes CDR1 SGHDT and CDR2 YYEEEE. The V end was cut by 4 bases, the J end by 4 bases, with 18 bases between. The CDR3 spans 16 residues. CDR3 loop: CASSLGGGAIGNTIYF. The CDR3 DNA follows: TGTGCCAGCAGCCTCGGCGGGGGGGCGATAGGAAACACCATATATTTT.

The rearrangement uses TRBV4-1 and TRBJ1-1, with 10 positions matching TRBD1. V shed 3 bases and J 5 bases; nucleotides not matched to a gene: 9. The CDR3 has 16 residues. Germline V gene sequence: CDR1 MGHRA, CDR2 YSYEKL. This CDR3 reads CASSHRDRGETTEAFF. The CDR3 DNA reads TGCGCCAGCAGCCACCGGGACAGGGGAGAAACGACTGAAGCTTTCTTT.

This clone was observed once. The CDR3 is CASSGLQGAGETQYF. The CDR3 DNA reads as TGCGCCAGCAGCGGACTACAGGGGGCTGGGGAGACCCAGTACTTC. The J gene is TRBJ2-5, the V gene TRBV5-1, with 9 positions matching TRBD1. This CDR3 is built from 15 residues. V gave up 4 bases and J gave up 5 bases; unmatched junction bases: 9. Germline loops: CDR1 SGHRS, CDR2 YFSETQ.

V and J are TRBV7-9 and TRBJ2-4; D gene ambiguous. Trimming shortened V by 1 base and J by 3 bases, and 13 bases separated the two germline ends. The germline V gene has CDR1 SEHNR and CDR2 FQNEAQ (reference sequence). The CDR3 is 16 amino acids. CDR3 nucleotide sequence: TGTGCCAGCAGCTTAGGAGAACTCAATAACAAAAACATTCAGTACTTC. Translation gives CASSLGELNNKNIQYF.

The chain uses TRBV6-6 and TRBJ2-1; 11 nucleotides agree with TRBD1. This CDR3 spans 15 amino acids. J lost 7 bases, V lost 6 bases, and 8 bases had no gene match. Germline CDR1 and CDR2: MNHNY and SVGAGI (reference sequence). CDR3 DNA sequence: TGTGCCAGCAGACCCGGACAGGGGGCGTTAAATGAGCAGTTCTTC. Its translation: CASRPGQGALNEQFF.

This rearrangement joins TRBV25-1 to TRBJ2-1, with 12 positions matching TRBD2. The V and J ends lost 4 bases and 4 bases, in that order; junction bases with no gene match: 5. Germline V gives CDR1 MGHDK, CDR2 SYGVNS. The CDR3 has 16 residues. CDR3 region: CASSGWLAGGYNEQFF. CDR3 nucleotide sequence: TGTGCCAGCAGTGGTTGGCTAGCGGGAGGGTACAATGAGCAGTTCTTC.

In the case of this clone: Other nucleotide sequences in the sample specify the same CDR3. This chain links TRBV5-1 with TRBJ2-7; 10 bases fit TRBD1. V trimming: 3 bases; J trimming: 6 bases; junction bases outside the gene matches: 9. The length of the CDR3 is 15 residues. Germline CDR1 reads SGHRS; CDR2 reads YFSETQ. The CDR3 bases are TGCGCCAGCAGCTCAACCCCGGGACAGGGGAGCGAGCAGTACTTC. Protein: CASSSTPGQGSEQYF.

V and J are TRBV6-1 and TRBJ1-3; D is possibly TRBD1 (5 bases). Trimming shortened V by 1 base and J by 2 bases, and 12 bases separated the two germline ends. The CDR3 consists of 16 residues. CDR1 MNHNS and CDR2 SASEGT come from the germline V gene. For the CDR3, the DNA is TGTGCCAGCAGTGAAGTCAGGGTAGTGGCTGGAAACACCATATATTTT. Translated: CASSEVRVVAGNTIYF.

In nucleotides, the CDR3 is TGTGCCAGCTCCCTGAATGGGGACGGAGAGACCCAGTACTTC. Translation gives CASSLNGDGETQYF. V is TRBV18 and J is TRBJ2-5; D is possibly TRBD1 or TRBD2 (5 bases each). CDR3 length: 14 amino acids. The germline V gene has CDR1 KGHSH and CDR2 LQKENI. The V end was cut by 6 bases, the J end by 4 bases, with 15 bases between.

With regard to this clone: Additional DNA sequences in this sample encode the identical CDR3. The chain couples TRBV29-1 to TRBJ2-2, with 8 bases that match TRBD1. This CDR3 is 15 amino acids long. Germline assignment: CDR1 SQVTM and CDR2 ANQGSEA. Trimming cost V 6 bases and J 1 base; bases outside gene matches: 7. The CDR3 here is CSVGGGTGNTGELFF. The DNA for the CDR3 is TGCAGCGTAGGAGGTGGGACAGGGAACACCGGGGAGCTGTTTTTT.